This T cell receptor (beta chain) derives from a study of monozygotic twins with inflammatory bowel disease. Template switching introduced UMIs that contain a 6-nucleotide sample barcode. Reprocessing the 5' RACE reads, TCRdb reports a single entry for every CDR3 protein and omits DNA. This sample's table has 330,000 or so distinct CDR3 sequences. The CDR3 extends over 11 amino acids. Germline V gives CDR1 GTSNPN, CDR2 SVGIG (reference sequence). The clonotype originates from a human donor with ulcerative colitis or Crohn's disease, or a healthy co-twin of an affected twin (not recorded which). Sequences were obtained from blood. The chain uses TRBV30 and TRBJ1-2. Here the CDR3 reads CASEANYGYTF. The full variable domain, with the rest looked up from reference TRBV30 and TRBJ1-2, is SQTIHQWPATLVQPVGSPLSLECTVEGTSNPNLYWYRQAAGRGLQLLFYSVGIGQISSEVPQNLSASRPQDRQFILSSKKLLLSDSGFYLCASEANYGYTFGSGTRLTVV.